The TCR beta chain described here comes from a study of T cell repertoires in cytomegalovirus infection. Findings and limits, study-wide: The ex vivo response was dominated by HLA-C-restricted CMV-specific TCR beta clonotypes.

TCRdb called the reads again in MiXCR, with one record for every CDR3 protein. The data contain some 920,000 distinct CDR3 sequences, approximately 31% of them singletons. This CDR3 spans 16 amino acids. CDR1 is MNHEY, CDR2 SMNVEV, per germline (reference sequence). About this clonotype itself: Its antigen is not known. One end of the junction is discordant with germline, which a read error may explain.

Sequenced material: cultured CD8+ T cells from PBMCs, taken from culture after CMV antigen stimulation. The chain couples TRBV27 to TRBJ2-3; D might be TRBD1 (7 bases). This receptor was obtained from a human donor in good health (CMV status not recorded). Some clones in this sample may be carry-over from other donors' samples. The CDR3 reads CASSVSQGRSTDTQYF. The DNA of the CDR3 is TGTGCCAGCAGTGTATCACAGGGGAGGAGTACAGATACGCAGTATTTT.